One and the same sample provided the 18 T cell receptor beta chains below, sequenced in a study of tumor-infiltrating lymphocytes in oesophageal squamous cell carcinoma. A single record per CDR3 protein comes from TCRdb applying MiXCR to the PCR reads. Of under 20,000 distinct CDR3 sequences listed, under 40% are singletons. The specimen sequenced was blood. Receptors were obtained from a male donor with esophageal squamous cell carcinoma.

A remark on this clonotype: One junction end does not reproduce the germline sequence, and a read error may be involved. The rearrangement links TRBV7-3 to TRBJ2-7, with TRBD2 matching 7 bases. CDR3 length equals 16 residues. Per germline, CDR1 SGHTA and CDR2 FQGTGA. CDR3 nucleotides: TGTGCCAGCAGCTTCTACCGGGGGGTGGGAACCGGGGAGCTGTACTTC. Translating it yields CASSFYRGVGTGELYF.

This clonotype was detected many times. The rearrangement uses TRBV19 and TRBJ2-7; D is tentatively TRBD1 or TRBD2 (5 bases each). This CDR3 is 15 amino acids long. With 5 bases removed from V and 2 bases from J, the gap between germline ends came to 16 bases. The germline V gene encodes CDR1 LNHDA and CDR2 SQIVND (reference sequence). The CDR3 coding sequence is TGTGCCAGTAGTTTAGGGTCCTCGGGACCCTACGAGCAGTACTTC. It encodes CASSLGSSGPYEQYF.

The V call is TRBV20-1, the J call TRBJ2-1, with 10 bases identical to TRBD2. V shed 3 bases and J 5 bases; nucleotides not matched to a gene: 7. Per the germline V gene, CDR1 is DFQATT and CDR2 is SNEGSKA (reference sequence). This CDR3 contains 15 residues. DNA of the CDR3: TGCAGTGCTAGGGCGGGACTAGCGACTAACAATGAGCAGTTCTTC. It specifies CSARAGLATNNEQFF.

Turning to this clonotype: This may stem from a read error, because a much larger clone lies one nucleotide away. The gene calls are TRBV2 and TRBJ1-2; perhaps TRBD1 as D (5 bases). This CDR3 is built from 13 residues. The V end was cut by 4 bases, the J end by 4 bases, with 10 bases between. Germline CDR1 and CDR2: SNHLY and FYNNEI. CDR3 DNA: TGTGCCAGCAGTGTGGGGGTCGGCTATGGCTACACCTTC. Residues: CASSVGVGYGYTF.

This clonotype has more than one count but fewer than ten. The chain is built from TRBV7-3 and TRBJ2-1; D is perhaps TRBD2 (6 bases). Matching the DNA end better, TRBJ2-7 makes the J call doubtful. The germline V gene has CDR1 SGHTA and CDR2 FQGTGA. The CDR3 length is 15 residues. Written as DNA, the CDR3 is TGTGCCAGCAGCTCCGGGCGGGACCTACACAATGAGCAGTACTTC. Protein: CASSSGRDLHNEQYF.

The chain joins TRBV6-1 to TRBJ2-7; 9 positions match TRBD2. The J call is uncertain, as TRBJ2-1 better fits the DNA end. The CDR3 contains 17 residues. Germline V gene data show CDR1 as MNHNS and CDR2 as SASEGT. The CDR3 DNA reads TGTGCCAGCAGTCAACCCGTCTTGAGCGGGAGGTACAATGAGCAGTTCTTC. Its protein is CASSQPVLSGRYNEQFF.

The genes are TRBV9 and TRBJ2-1; D not certain. CDR3 size: 12 residues. With 5 bases removed from V and 7 bases from J, the gap between germline ends came to 10 bases. The germline CDR1 and CDR2 sequences are SGDLS and YYNGEE. Written as DNA, the CDR3 is TGTGCCAGCAGTCCCCCCCGGAATGAGCAGTTCTTC. Translated: CASSPPRNEQFF.

This clonotype is deemed medium-sized. The chain is built from TRBV7-2 and TRBJ1-4; 8 nucleotides agree with TRBD1. The germline gives CDR1 SGHTA, CDR2 FQGNSA. The V and J ends lost 5 bases and 11 bases, in that order; junction bases with no gene match: 10. The CDR3 runs to 14 residues. The CDR3 nucleotides read TGTGCCAGCAGCCCTGGACAGGGTGGAGGGAAACTGTTTTTT. Translated: CASSPGQGGGKLFF.

V and J are TRBV6-6 and TRBJ1-1; D is perhaps TRBD1 (6 bases). In germline, CDR1 is MNHNY, CDR2 SVGAGI (reference sequence). V was pared by 7 bases and J by 2 bases, with 17 bases between. CDR3 length equals 15 residues. The CDR3 region is CASNSNGGRNTEAFF. The DNA of the CDR3 is TGTGCCAGCAACTCAAACGGGGGGCGAAACACTGAAGCTTTCTTT.

This clonotype was seen ten or more times. This chain connects TRBV19 to TRBJ1-5; a weak D match, TRBD1 (5 bases). The CDR3 runs 16 residues. Germline CDR1 and CDR2: LNHDA and SQIVND (reference sequence). Trimming stripped 6 bases from V and 1 base from J, with 16 bases between. The CDR3 spells CASRERGGVSNQPQHF. DNA of the CDR3: TGTGCCAGTAGAGAAAGGGGTGGAGTAAGCAATCAGCCCCAGCATTTT.

This clonotype occurred many times. V is TRBV10-3 and J is TRBJ2-1; TRBD2 matches at 7 bases. The germline CDR1 and CDR2 sequences are ENHRY and SYGVKD. This CDR3 has 11 residues. J gave up 10 bases and V 6 bases, and 3 bases lay outside the gene matches. The CDR3 nucleotides read TGTGCCATCAGGGGGGGAGGGGAGCAGTTCTTC. It translates to CAIRGGGEQFF.

V usage is TRBV7-2 and J usage is TRBJ2-7; 7 positions match TRBD1. The CDR3 runs to 14 residues. Germline trimming cut 1 base from V and 2 bases from J; bases unmatched to any gene: 2. Germline lookup yields CDR1 SGHTA and CDR2 FQGNSA. The CDR3 nucleotides are TGTGCCAGCAGCTTAGGAGGGGGCGCCTACGAGCAGTACTTC. It is translated as CASSLGGGAYEQYF.

A remark on this clonotype: The CDR3 does not end in the conserved phenylalanine or tryptophan, so this is likely a read error. The gene calls are TRBV6-6 and TRBJ2-1; 7 nucleotides align to TRBD2. The J call may be faulty, since TRBJ2-7 better matches the DNA end. This CDR3 region has 12 residues. CDR1 MNHNY and CDR2 SVGAGI come from the germline V gene (reference sequence). CDR3 bases: TGTGCCAGTGGGACTACTCAGAACGAGCAGTACTGC. It encodes CASGTTQNEQYC.

V gene TRBV20-1 combines with J gene TRBJ2-3, with TRBD1 matching 8 bases. The J call could be wrong; TRBJ2-5 is a better fit for the DNA end. The CDR3 contains 13 residues. Germline assignment: CDR1 DFQATT and CDR2 SNEGSKA (reference sequence). The CDR3 DNA is TGCAGTGCAGCCAGGGGGCCCGGGGGGACCCAGTACTTC. Encoded protein: CSAARGPGGTQYF.

The V gene is TRBV6-2 or TRBV6-3, the J gene TRBJ2-7; the D gene is possibly TRBD2 (5 bases). The end of the DNA is better explained by TRBJ2-1, so the J call may be wrong. The CDR3 is made up of 15 amino acids. In germline, CDR1 is MNHEY, CDR2 SVGEGT. In DNA form, the CDR3 reads TGTGCCAGCAGTTACCGGGGAAGCTCCTACAATGAGCAGTTCTTC. It codes for CASSYRGSSYNEQFF.

As to this clonotype: A much larger clonotype is one base distant, so this may be a read error. The J gene is TRBJ2-7, the V gene TRBV5-1; 8 positions agree with TRBD2. J was trimmed by 7 bases and V by 1 base; bases with no gene match: 10. This CDR3 has 15 amino acids. CDR1 and CDR2 from the germline V gene are SGHRS and YFSETQ. CDR3 sequence reads: CASSLLAGSYNEQYF. The CDR3 DNA follows: TGCGCCAGCAGCTTGTTAGCGGGATCATACAATGAGCAGTACTTC. Full variable domain (missing parts from reference TRBV5-1 and TRBJ2-7): KAGVTQTPRYLIKTRGQQVTLSCSPISGHRSVSWYQQTPGQGLQFLFEYFSETQRNKGNFPGRFSGRQFSNSRSEMNVSTLELGDSALYLCASSLLAGSYNEQYFGPGTRLTVT.

This clonotype was picked up many times. The CDR3 nucleotides read TGTGCCAGTAGTGACACCGGGGAGCTGTTTTTT. Its protein is CASSDTGELFF. The chain employs TRBV19 and TRBJ2-2; D gene ambiguous. Germline values: CDR1 LNHDA, CDR2 SQIVND (reference sequence). The CDR3 covers 11 residues. The V and J ends lost 5 bases and 3 bases respectively, with 1 base between them.

CDR3 nucleotide sequence: TGTGCCAGCATTTCTTGGACAGGGGGCAGAACCTATAATTCACCCCTCCACTTT. Translation gives CASISWTGGRTYNSPLHF. The chain is built from TRBV2 and TRBJ1-6; 11 bases fit TRBD1. V was clipped by 7 bases and J by 2 bases; unmatched bases: 10. Germline V gene sequence: CDR1 SNHLY, CDR2 FYNNEI. The CDR3 is made up of 18 amino acids.